These 32 T cell receptor beta chains were all obtained from the same sample, sequenced in a study of blood T cell repertoires in COVID-19. The protocol was immunoSEQ multiplex PCR, while the TCRdb copy is restricted to in-frame clones and leaves out a portion. The sample consists of some 130,000 clones, over 80% of them appearing once. What was sequenced was PBMCs or T cells enriched from blood (not recorded which). The receptors shown here come from a man younger than 40 who had recovered from COVID-19.

V gene TRBV15 combines with J gene TRBJ2-1, with 9 bases aligning to TRBD2. CDR3 length: 16 residues. Germline trimming cut 0 bases from V and 7 bases from J; bases unmatched to any gene: 7. Germline CDR1 reads LNHNV; CDR2 reads YYDKDF (reference sequence). The DNA for the CDR3 is TGTGCCACCAGCAGAGATGTGGGACTAGCCGAAAATGAGCAGTTCTTC. Residues: CATSRDVGLAENEQFF.

This chain joins TRBV29-1 and TRBJ2-2, with unresolved D. The germline V gene has CDR1 SQVTM and CDR2 ANQGSEA. The V and J ends lost 3 bases and 1 base respectively, with 6 bases between them. The CDR3 has 13 residues. CDR3 protein: CSVDAGNTGELFF. The CDR3 nucleotides are TGCAGCGTTGACGCCGGGAACACCGGGGAGCTGTTTTTT.

This clone was observed a few times. The chain carries TRBV27 and TRBJ2-1; 9 positions match TRBD2. J lost 6 bases, V lost 5 bases, and 5 bases had no gene match. This CDR3 has 14 residues. From germline, CDR1 is MNHEY and CDR2 SMNVEV (reference sequence). The CDR3 bases are TGTGCCAGCAGTACTAGCGGGTGGGGCAATGAGCAGTTCTTC. Its translation is CASSTSGWGNEQFF.

V is TRBV5-4 and J is TRBJ1-1; D is unclear. Germline CDR1 reads SGHNT; CDR2 reads YYREEE (reference sequence). This CDR3 has 14 amino acids. The V and J ends lost 4 bases and 1 base respectively, with 11 bases between them. CDR3 loop: CASSRRDKNTEAFF. The CDR3 DNA reads as TGTGCCAGCAGCCGCCGAGACAAGAACACTGAAGCTTTCTTT.

This clone was recorded a few times. The chain combines TRBV19 with TRBJ1-6, with no clear D. Germline assignment: CDR1 LNHDA and CDR2 SQIVND (reference sequence). The CDR3 contains 14 residues. V lost 5 bases and J lost 2, with 7 bases in between. The CDR3 DNA reads as TGTGCCAGTAGTTCAGGCCCCTATAATTCACCCCTCCACTTT. Protein sequence: CASSSGPYNSPLHF. The full variable domain, rest sourced from reference TRBV19 and TRBJ1-6, is DGGITQSPKYLFRKEGQNVTLSCEQNLNHDAMYWYRQDPGQGLRLIYYSQIVNDFQKGDIAEGYSVSREKKESFPLTVTSAQKNPTAFYLCASSSGPYNSPLHFGNGTRLTVT.

This chain joins TRBV19 and TRBJ1-4, with D maybe TRBD1 (6 bases). V lost 3 bases, J lost 4 bases, and 12 bases lay in between. Germline CDR1 LNHDA, CDR2 SQIVND (reference sequence). The CDR3 has 15 residues. CDR3 nucleotide sequence: TGTGCCAGTAGTATCGCCGACAGGCTTAATGAAAAACTGTTTTTT. Its translation: CASSIADRLNEKLFF.

This clone was recorded a few times. This chain joins TRBV5-1 and TRBJ1-6; D is ambiguous. Germline V gene sequence: CDR1 SGHRS, CDR2 YFSETQ. V was clipped by 8 bases and J by 5 bases, with 17 bases between them. There are 15 residues in the CDR3. CDR3 bases: TGCGCCAGTAGCAGGTTGGGCGCAGATAATTCACCCCTCCACTTT. It translates to CASSRLGADNSPLHF.

J is TRBJ1-2 and V is TRBV19; D might be TRBD1 (5 bases). Trimming stripped 3 bases from V and 8 bases from J, with 19 bases between. The CDR3 consists of 15 residues. Germline CDR1 reads LNHDA; CDR2 reads SQIVND (reference sequence). CDR3: CASSMWQGGRYGYTF. The DNA for the CDR3 is TGTGCCAGTAGTATGTGGCAGGGAGGACGGTACGGCTACACCTTC. The variable domain in full, with the rest retrieved from reference TRBV19 and TRBJ1-2, is DGGITQSPKYLFRKEGQNVTLSCEQNLNHDAMYWYRQDPGQGLRLIYYSQIVNDFQKGDIAEGYSVSREKKESFPLTVTSAQKNPTAFYLCASSMWQGGRYGYTFGSGTRLTVV.

This rearrangement joins TRBV11-2 to TRBJ2-1; the match to TRBD2 covers 14 bases. Germline assignment: CDR1 SGHAT and CDR2 FQNNGV. The CDR3 totals 16 residues. The trim removed 5 bases at V and 8 bases at J, leaving 8 bases unmatched. The CDR3 here is CASSIGLAGGRDEQFF. DNA of the CDR3: TGTGCCAGCAGCATCGGACTAGCGGGAGGACGCGATGAGCAGTTCTTC.

This rearrangement joins TRBV24-1 to TRBJ1-2; 8 bases align to TRBD1. The V gene's germline CDR1 is KGHDR and CDR2 SFDVKD. Trimming cost V 4 bases and J 8 bases; bases outside gene matches: 5. The length of the CDR3 is 13 residues. Written as DNA, the CDR3 is TGTGCCACCAGTGACCGGACAGGGAGAGGCTACACCTTC. Protein: CATSDRTGRGYTF.

The chain recombines TRBV10-3 with TRBJ2-1; D may be TRBD2 (6 bases). The CDR3 contains 14 residues. Trimming pared 6 bases from V and 6 bases from J, leaving 15 bases between. The germline gives CDR1 ENHRY, CDR2 SYGVKD. Written as DNA, the CDR3 is TGTGCCATCAGGGTTAGGCCGGAGGGCAATGAGCAGTTCTTC. Amino acid sequence: CAIRVRPEGNEQFF.

The chain is built from TRBV23-1 and TRBJ2-5; 8 positions agree with TRBD2. TRBV23-1 is flagged as an ORF with uncertain function. This CDR3 region has 19 residues. V lost 0 bases, J lost 4 bases, and 16 bases stayed unmatched. The CDR3 region has the DNA TGCGCCAGCAGTCAATCGAAGCCCCTAGGAGCGGGAGTTCGAGAGACCCAGTACTTC. It is translated as CASSQSKPLGAGVRETQYF.

This chain links TRBV13 with TRBJ2-2, with 10 bases aligning to TRBD1. V trimming: 2 bases; J trimming: 5 bases; junction bases outside the gene matches: 5. Per germline, CDR1 PRHDT and CDR2 FYEKMQ (reference sequence). The CDR3 consists of 16 residues. The CDR3 region has the DNA TGTGCCAGCAGCTTACGACGGACAGGGGGGACCGGGGAGCTGTTTTTT. Amino acids: CASSLRRTGGTGELFF.

This clone has a single count. This chain uses TRBV7-3 with TRBJ2-3; 9 bases are shared with TRBD2. The CDR3 sequence is 15 residues long. V was pared by 3 bases and J by 6 bases, with 7 bases of the junction left unmatched. CDR1 is SGHTA and CDR2 is FQGTGA in the germline V gene. The CDR3: CASSFSGSEGDTQYF. DNA for the CDR3: TGTGCCAGCAGCTTTAGCGGGAGTGAGGGGGATACGCAGTATTTT. Looking up the rest from reference TRBV7-3 and TRBJ2-3 gives the full variable domain: GAGVSQTPSNKVTEKGKYVELRCDPISGHTALYWYRQSLGQGPEFLIYFQGTGAADDSGLPNDRFFAVRPEGSVSTLKIQRTERGDSAVYLCASSFSGSEGDTQYFGPGTRLTVL.

The V and J genes are TRBV3-1 (or the pseudogene TRBV3-2) and TRBJ2-2, with TRBD2 matching over 8 bases. This CDR3 has 14 residues. Trimming took 1 base from V and 7 from J; bases not matched to a gene: 2. Per the germline V gene, CDR1 is LGHDT and CDR2 is YNNKEL (reference sequence). The CDR3 DNA reads as TGTGCCAGCAGCCAAGCGGGGGGGGACGGGGAGCTGTTTTTT. It is translated as CASSQAGGDGELFF.

The chain has TRBV18 and TRBJ2-7, with a tentative D call TRBD2 (5 bases). In germline, CDR1 is KGHSH, CDR2 LQKENI. Trimming removed 6 bases at V and 6 bases at J, with 21 bases between. This CDR3 contains 15 residues. CDR3 sequence reads: CASSPGDLRVSEQYF. CDR3 in DNA: TGTGCCAGCTCCCCTGGTGACCTGAGGGTCAGCGAGCAGTACTTC.

This chain links TRBV27 with TRBJ2-1; 12 bases are shared with TRBD1. Germline trimming cut 0 bases from V and 7 bases from J; bases unmatched to any gene: 4. Germline assignment: CDR1 MNHEY and CDR2 SMNVEV (reference sequence). The CDR3 covers 16 residues. The CDR3 nucleotides read TGTGCCAGCAGTTTATCCGGGACAGGGGGCGTGAATGAGCAGTTCTTC. Translating gives CASSLSGTGGVNEQFF.

The chain joins TRBV16 to TRBJ1-2; possibly TRBD1 for D (6 bases). CDR1 KGHSY and CDR2 FQNENV come from the germline V gene. The germline V and J ends were trimmed by 2 bases and 8 bases, with 12 bases remaining between them. The CDR3 runs to 13 residues. In nucleotides, the CDR3 is TGTGCCAGCAGCCAACAAGGGGGACGGGGCTACACCTTC. Translating it yields CASSQQGGRGYTF.

The chain joins TRBV15 to TRBJ1-5; no firm D call. The CDR3 totals 15 residues. The V end was cut by 0 bases, the J end by 1 base, with 7 bases between. Germline V gene data show CDR1 as LNHNV and CDR2 as YYDKDF (reference sequence). Written as DNA, the CDR3 is TGTGCCACCAGCAGAGATCTGGGCAGCAATCAGCCCCAGCATTTT. Protein sequence: CATSRDLGSNQPQHF.

The gene calls are TRBV3-1 (or the pseudogene TRBV3-2) and TRBJ2-5, with 7 bases lining up with TRBD2. J lost 0 bases, V lost 8 bases, and 9 bases had no gene match. Looked up from germline, CDR1 is LGHDT and CDR2 is YNNKEL (reference sequence). The CDR3 sequence is 15 residues long. CDR3 sequence reads: CASSRLAVYQETQYF. Written as DNA, the CDR3 is TGTGCCAGCTCCAGACTAGCAGTGTACCAAGAGACCCAGTACTTC.

The chain couples TRBV19 to TRBJ1-3, with 7 nucleotides matching TRBD1. This CDR3 is 16 amino acids long. Germline lookup yields CDR1 LNHDA and CDR2 SQIVND (reference sequence). Trimming cost V 5 bases and J 0 bases; bases outside gene matches: 7. The CDR3 is CASSVGQTSSGNTIYF. DNA of the CDR3: TGTGCCAGTAGTGTGGGACAGACGTCCTCTGGAAACACCATATATTTT. The variable domain in full, completed from reference TRBV19 and TRBJ1-3, reads DGGITQSPKYLFRKEGQNVTLSCEQNLNHDAMYWYRQDPGQGLRLIYYSQIVNDFQKGDIAEGYSVSREKKESFPLTVTSAQKNPTAFYLCASSVGQTSSGNTIYFGEGSWLTVV.

The J gene is TRBJ2-2, the V gene TRBV4-2; tentative D call: TRBD2 (5 bases). The V gene's germline CDR1 is LGHNA and CDR2 YNFKEQ. Trimming shortened V by 0 bases and J by 4 bases, and 9 bases separated the two germline ends. The CDR3 contains 15 residues. CDR3 amino acids: CASSQEASLTGELFF. CDR3 DNA: TGTGCCAGCAGCCAAGAAGCTAGCCTCACCGGGGAGCTGTTTTTT.

The gene calls are TRBV4-2 and TRBJ1-3, with unresolved D. Trimming removed 0 bases from V and 4 bases from J, with 10 bases in between. The germline gives CDR1 LGHNA, CDR2 YNFKEQ. This CDR3 is built from 15 residues. Here the CDR3 DNA reads TGTGCCAGCAGCCAAGATAGGGCGGGAGGAAACACCATATATTTT. Translation: CASSQDRAGGNTIYF.

J is TRBJ2-3 and V is TRBV7-9; 8 bases map to TRBD2. Germline CDR1 is SEHNR and CDR2 is FQNEAQ (reference sequence). The V gene end was trimmed by 3 bases and the J gene end by 2 bases; junction bases not matched to a gene: 4. The CDR3 has 15 amino acids. CDR3 protein: CASSFSGAFTDTQYF. CDR3 coding DNA: TGTGCCAGCAGCTTTAGCGGGGCATTCACAGATACGCAGTATTTT. Full variable domain (outside the CDR3, taken from reference TRBV7-9 and TRBJ2-3): DTGVSQNPRHKITKRGQNVTFRCDPISEHNRLYWYRQTLGQGPEFLTYFQNEAQLEKSRLLSDRFSAERPKGSFSTLEIQRTEQGDSAMYLCASSFSGAFTDTQYFGPGTRLTVL.

The chain combines TRBV2 with TRBJ1-2; 11 bases fit TRBD1. Trimming at V came to 5 bases and at J to 6 bases, leaving 5 bases not matched to a gene. The germline gives CDR1 SNHLY, CDR2 FYNNEI. This CDR3 spans 14 amino acids. The CDR3 bases are TGTGCCAGCAGTACTCGGGACAGGGGGGATGGCTACACCTTC. Translating gives CASSTRDRGDGYTF.

This rearrangement joins TRBV3-1 (or the pseudogene TRBV3-2) to TRBJ1-4, with a weak D call TRBD1 (6 bases). V was cut by 5 bases and J by 3 bases, with 13 bases left in between. The germline gives CDR1 LGHDT, CDR2 YNNKEL (reference sequence). This CDR3 has 15 residues. The CDR3 DNA follows: TGTGCCAGCAGCACCCGCTGGACAGCTAATGAAAAACTGTTTTTT. Translated, it gives CASSTRWTANEKLFF.

The chain employs TRBV6-5 and TRBJ2-5; possible D gene TRBD1, 5 bases. Germline assignment: CDR1 MNHEY and CDR2 SVGAGI. The CDR3 covers 14 residues. Trimming removed 6 bases from V and 5 bases from J, with 16 bases in between. The CDR3: CASRMETVGETQYF. The DNA of the CDR3 is TGTGCCAGCAGAATGGAGACAGTGGGGGAGACCCAGTACTTC.

The rearrangement joins TRBV29-1 to TRBJ2-7; no firm D call. CDR1 SQVTM and CDR2 ANQGSEA come from the germline V gene. V was clipped by 6 bases and J by 0 bases, with 6 bases between them. CDR3 size: 11 residues. Here the CDR3 reads CSVRSSYEQYF. CDR3 coding DNA: TGCAGCGTAAGGAGCTCCTACGAGCAGTACTTC.

This clone was recorded a few times. This chain connects TRBV7-9 to TRBJ2-7; the match to TRBD1 covers 10 bases. The CDR3 has 15 residues. V was pared by 5 bases and J by 2 bases, with 6 bases of the junction left unmatched. Germline loops: CDR1 SEHNR, CDR2 FQNEAQ (reference sequence). CDR3 DNA: TGTGCCAGCAGCCCCCGGGACAGGGGCCCCTACGAGCAGTACTTC. Translation: CASSPRDRGPYEQYF.

This clone has a single count. The chain is built from TRBV5-1 and TRBJ2-3, with 10 bases that match TRBD1. The germline CDR1 and CDR2 sequences are SGHRS and YFSETQ. V dropped 4 bases and J dropped 0; count of bases not matched to a gene: 5. The CDR3 has 16 amino acids. CDR3 in amino acids: CASSGGQGVSTDTQYF. Here the CDR3 DNA reads TGCGCCAGCAGCGGCGGACAGGGGGTTAGCACAGATACGCAGTATTTT.

This clone was seen only a few times. The rearrangement joins TRBV7-3 to TRBJ2-2; 10 nucleotides align to TRBD2. Germline V lookup: CDR1 SGHTA, CDR2 FQGTGA. V lost 2 bases to trimming and J lost 8 bases; unmatched junction nucleotides: 11. This CDR3 contains 17 residues. The CDR3 sequence is CASSLVSGRAIDGELFF. The CDR3 nucleotides read TGTGCCAGCAGCTTAGTGAGCGGGAGGGCCATTGATGGGGAGCTGTTTTTT.

The chain links TRBV5-1 to TRBJ2-2; D gene unclear. Germline V gene data show CDR1 as SGHRS and CDR2 as YFSETQ. Trimming stripped 1 base from V and 2 bases from J, with 6 bases between. The CDR3 extends over 14 amino acids. The DNA of the CDR3 is TGCGCCAGCAGCTTGACAGTTAACACCGGGGAGCTGTTTTTT. Encoded protein: CASSLTVNTGELFF. Filled out from reference TRBV5-1 and TRBJ2-2, the complete variable domain reads KAGVTQTPRYLIKTRGQQVTLSCSPISGHRSVSWYQQTPGQGLQFLFEYFSETQRNKGNFPGRFSGRQFSNSRSEMNVSTLELGDSALYLCASSLTVNTGELFFGEGSRLTVL.